The TCR beta chain under discussion was sequenced for a study of shared clonotypes between healthy human individuals. Germline assignment: CDR1 LNHDA and CDR2 SQIVND (reference sequence). V shed 7 bases and J shed 4 bases, with 13 bases lying between them. This CDR3 region has 13 residues. Template for every sorted-subset replicate PCR totaled 150 to 250 ng DNA, 30,000 to 35,000 T cell genomes. Produced via immunoSEQ multiplex PCR; TCRdb's table is partial and in-frame only. The sample holds more than 2 million clones, under 97% seen once. Study results and caveats: Around 4.7% of naive CD4 clonotypes were shared across several donors.

About this clone: The antigen remains undetermined.

Donation came from healthy HIV-negative adults that had no recent acute infections or vaccinations. This chain links TRBV19 with TRBJ1-2; D uncertain. Sequenced: naive CD4+ T cells sorted from blood. Specified subset: CD45RA+ positively selected. The clonotype originates from a man in his late teens or twenties in good health. In nucleotides, the CDR3 is TGTGCCAGTACCTCTAGACGGGGCTATGGCTACACCTTC. Translated: CASTSRRGYGYTF.